These 24 T cell receptor beta chains share one sample of origin, sequenced in a study of T cell responses to AZD1222 COVID-19 vaccine. The protocol was immunoSEQ multiplex PCR, while the TCRdb copy is restricted to in-frame clones and leaves out a portion. The repertoire holds 15,000 to 20,000 clones, roughly 89% seen once, with 8.7% in the top ten. The specimen comprised peripheral blood, sampled 28 days after the second AZD1222 dose. The receptor set was obtained from an adult who received the AZD1222 COVID-19 vaccine.

This chain connects TRBV5-1 to TRBJ2-7, with D tentatively TRBD1 (5 bases). There are 15 residues in the CDR3. Trimming pared 0 bases from V and 6 bases from J, leaving 16 bases between. Germline V gives CDR1 SGHRS, CDR2 YFSETQ. This chain's CDR3 is CASSLAGHRMIEQYF. The CDR3 DNA follows: TGCGCCAGCAGCTTGGCCGGACACCGGATGATCGAGCAGTACTTC.

The chain couples TRBV27 to TRBJ2-7; 10 positions agree with TRBD2. This CDR3 region has 14 residues. V trimming: 5 bases; J trimming: 3 bases; junction bases outside the gene matches: 4. Per the germline V gene, CDR1 is MNHEY and CDR2 is SMNVEV (reference sequence). This chain's CDR3 is CASSPQRGGYEQYV. DNA of the CDR3: TGTGCCAGCAGTCCCCAGCGGGGGGGCTACGAGCAGTACGTC.

The V and J genes are TRBV7-9 and TRBJ2-1; 12 nucleotides agree with TRBD2. Trimming at V came to 5 bases and at J to 6 bases, leaving 8 bases not matched to a gene. This CDR3 has 16 residues. CDR1 is SEHNR and CDR2 is FQNEAQ in the germline V gene (reference sequence). The CDR3 here is CASSGRTSGTVNEQFF. As DNA, the CDR3 is TGTGCCAGCAGCGGACGGACTAGCGGGACCGTCAATGAGCAGTTCTTC. The full variable domain, in which reference TRBV7-9 and TRBJ2-1 provide the parts outside the CDR3, is DTGVSQNPRHKITKRGQNVTFRCDPISEHNRLYWYRQTLGQGPEFLTYFQNEAQLEKSRLLSDRFSAERPKGSFSTLEIQRTEQGDSAMYLCASSGRTSGTVNEQFFGPGTRLTVL.

This clone was observed once. V gene TRBV3-1 (or the pseudogene TRBV3-2) combines with J gene TRBJ1-4; 7 bases match TRBD1. The CDR3 loop spans 13 amino acids. The trim removed 5 bases at V and 8 bases at J, leaving 5 bases unmatched. Germline lookup yields CDR1 LGHDT and CDR2 YNNKEL (reference sequence). The chain's CDR3 is CASSTRTGEKLFF. The DNA for the CDR3 is TGTGCCAGCAGCACCCGGACAGGCGAAAAACTGTTTTTT.

The chain uses TRBV28 and TRBJ1-6; D not resolved. Trimming shortened V by 1 base and J by 6 bases, and 13 bases separated the two germline ends. Germline V gives CDR1 MDHEN, CDR2 SYDVKM. The CDR3 has 16 amino acids. The CDR3 here is CASSLFTRPLNSPLHF. The CDR3 nucleotides read TGTGCCAGCAGTTTATTTACCCGGCCCCTTAATTCACCCCTCCACTTT.

J is TRBJ1-2 and V is TRBV7-2, with 7 bases fitting TRBD1. The CDR3 length is 16 residues. CDR1 is SGHTA and CDR2 is FQGNSA in the germline V gene. The junction had 11 bases not matched to a gene; V was cut back by 5 bases and J by 2 bases. The CDR3 sequence is CASSQLPGQSNYGYTF. CDR3 bases: TGTGCCAGCAGCCAACTGCCGGGACAGAGCAACTATGGCTACACCTTC.

This clone was recorded once. This chain connects TRBV5-1 to TRBJ2-5; 8 nucleotides match TRBD1. CDR1 SGHRS and CDR2 YFSETQ come from the germline V gene. V lost 4 bases, J lost 2 bases, and 13 bases stayed unmatched. The CDR3 runs 17 residues. The DNA of the CDR3 is TGCGCCAGCAGCCCTGCCTATACCGGGACAGGACAAGAGACCCAGTACTTC. Protein sequence: CASSPAYTGTGQETQYF.

The chain employs TRBV4-1 and TRBJ1-2, with D uncertain. The CDR3 contains 17 residues. Germline V gene lookup returns CDR1 MGHRA and CDR2 YSYEKL. V lost 2 bases, J lost 2 bases, and 18 bases lay in between. The CDR3: CASSQRHETLKNYGYTF. For the CDR3, the DNA is TGCGCCAGCAGCCAACGACACGAGACACTGAAAAACTATGGCTACACCTTC.

The chain joins TRBV6-6 to TRBJ1-4, with D possibly matching TRBD1 (6 bases). The V gene's germline CDR1 is MNHNY and CDR2 SVGAGI (reference sequence). Deletions cut 6 bases from V and 4 bases from J, with 18 bases between. The CDR3 totals 16 residues. The CDR3 DNA reads as TGTGCCAGCAGGCGAGACAGGACAGTCTTTAATGAAAAACTGTTTTTT. The encoded protein is CASRRDRTVFNEKLFF.

This clone was observed a handful of times. J is TRBJ2-5 and V is TRBV6-5; D is unresolved. The germline V and J ends were trimmed by 5 bases and 1 base, with 8 bases remaining between them. In germline, CDR1 is MNHEY, CDR2 SVGAGI. This CDR3 contains 13 residues. The CDR3 coding sequence is TGTGCCAGCAGTACCCGGGCCCAAGAGACCCAGTACTTC. Translation gives CASSTRAQETQYF.

The chain couples TRBV6-4 to TRBJ1-2, with D hard to call. Germline V lookup: CDR1 MRHNA, CDR2 SNTAGT. Trimming took 3 bases from V and 4 from J, leaving 9 bases between them. This CDR3 region has 13 residues. CDR3 DNA sequence: TGTGCCAGCAGTGAGTCAGGAGTCTATGGCTACACCTTC. It is translated as CASSESGVYGYTF.

The rearrangement joins TRBV6-1 to TRBJ2-4; possibly TRBD1 or TRBD2 for D (6 bases each). This CDR3 has 14 residues. The V end was cut by 6 bases, the J end by 1 base, with 10 bases between. Germline-derived CDR1 and CDR2 are MNHNS and SASEGT. The CDR3 sequence: CASSWGAAKNIQYF. The CDR3 DNA sequence: TGTGCCAGCAGCTGGGGGGCGGCCAAAAACATTCAGTACTTC.

The rearrangement links TRBV30 to TRBJ2-5; D not resolved. Germline CDR1 is GTSNPN and CDR2 is SVGIG (reference sequence). The CDR3 loop spans 12 amino acids. V lost 8 bases and J 5 bases, leaving 15 bases between the germline ends. This CDR3 reads CALRGDLETQYF. The CDR3 DNA sequence: TGTGCCCTTCGCGGCGATTTGGAGACCCAGTACTTC.

This chain connects TRBV11-3 to TRBJ2-3, with 8 positions matching TRBD2. Germline-derived CDR1 and CDR2 are SGHNT and YENEEA. This CDR3 has 16 amino acids. V shed 5 bases and J 4 bases; nucleotides not matched to a gene: 11. CDR3 loop: CASSAEAGEGADTQYF. CDR3 nucleotide sequence: TGTGCCAGCAGCGCAGAAGCGGGGGAGGGGGCAGATACGCAGTATTTT.

The genes are TRBV28 and TRBJ1-5; 7 nucleotides match TRBD1. CDR1 and CDR2 from the germline V gene are MDHEN and SYDVKM. Unmatched junction bases numbered 15, after V lost 6 bases and J lost 1 base. The CDR3 length is 18 residues. CDR3 protein: CASSQLYRGLDSNQPQHF. In nucleotides, the CDR3 is TGTGCCAGCAGCCAACTCTACAGGGGTCTGGACAGCAATCAGCCCCAGCATTTT.

This sequence joins TRBV14 and TRBJ1-1, with TRBD1 matching 9 bases. J gave up 4 bases and V 3 bases, and 6 bases lay outside the gene matches. Germline CDR1 SGHDN, CDR2 FVKESK. The CDR3 has 15 amino acids. The CDR3 is CASSQYRGLRTEAFF. The CDR3 region has the DNA TGTGCCAGCAGCCAGTACAGGGGGCTACGCACTGAAGCTTTCTTT. The complete variable domain, with remaining parts taken from reference TRBV14 and TRBJ1-1, reads EAGVTQFPSHSVIEKGQTVTLRCDPISGHDNLYWYRRVMGKEIKFLLHFVKESKQDESGMPNNRFLAERTGGTYSTLKVQPAELEDSGVYFCASSQYRGLRTEAFFGQGTRLTVV.

This clone has a single count. This chain joins TRBV18 and TRBJ2-2, with 7 bases fitting TRBD1. Losses at the gene ends were 2 bases for V and 3 bases for J; bases not matched to a gene: 6. Germline V gene data show CDR1 as KGHSH and CDR2 as LQKENI. The CDR3 is 16 residues long. The CDR3 protein is CASSPFRQGDTGELFF. In nucleotides, the CDR3 is TGTGCCAGCTCACCATTTAGACAGGGCGACACCGGGGAGCTGTTTTTT.

J is TRBJ2-1 and V is TRBV5-6, with D perhaps TRBD2 (6 bases). Germline V gene lookup returns CDR1 SGHDT and CDR2 YYEEEE. The CDR3 runs 15 residues. V lost 1 base, J lost 0 bases, and 8 bases lay in between. CDR3 in DNA: TGTGCCAGCAGCTTGACGCGGGGCTCCTACAATGAGCAGTTCTTC. This gives the protein CASSLTRGSYNEQFF.

The chain recombines TRBV5-1 with TRBJ2-7, with TRBD1 identical over 9 bases. The CDR3 spans 14 residues. Germline V gene data show CDR1 as SGHRS and CDR2 as YFSETQ. The ends lost 3 bases at V and 4 bases at J; junction bases unmatched: 5. The CDR3 DNA reads as TGCGCCAGCAGCTCACCGGGACAGGGTTACGAGCAGTACTTC. This sequence encodes CASSSPGQGYEQYF.

The V and J genes are TRBV5-1 and TRBJ2-3; D is possibly TRBD2 (6 bases). This CDR3 has 14 residues. V lost 1 base to trimming and J lost 6 bases, with 12 bases between them. Per germline, CDR1 SGHRS and CDR2 YFSETQ. This CDR3 reads CASSLPGVSDTQYF. Written as DNA, the CDR3 is TGCGCCAGCAGCTTGCCGGGAGTGTCCGATACGCAGTATTTT.

A few counts support this clone. The chain is built from TRBV4-1 and TRBJ2-2; TRBD2 matches at 8 bases. Per the germline V gene, CDR1 is MGHRA and CDR2 is YSYEKL. The CDR3 spans 18 residues. V shed 4 bases, J shed 4 bases, and the junction held 14 bases outside the gene matches. DNA of the CDR3: TGCGCCAGCAGCCCCCGAGTAGCGGGGATGGGGCTCACCGGGGAGCTGTTTTTT. It encodes CASSPRVAGMGLTGELFF.

The CDR3: CASSQGRGGRKTQYF. The CDR3 DNA is TGTGCCAGCAGCCAGGGCCGGGGGGGCCGGAAGACCCAGTACTTC. The chain has TRBV7-7 and TRBJ2-5, with 8 positions matching TRBD2. CDR3 length: 15 residues. Unmatched junction bases numbered 11, after V lost 5 bases and J lost 6 bases. Germline V gene sequence: CDR1 SSHAT, CDR2 FNYEAQ (reference sequence).

The chain combines TRBV28 with TRBJ1-5; TRBD1 is a possible D gene (5 bases). Germline V gene sequence: CDR1 MDHEN, CDR2 SYDVKM. Between the trimmed V and J ends, which lost 8 bases and 0 bases, there was a span of 14 bases. The CDR3 is 15 amino acids. The CDR3 here is CASGQSTVSNQPQHF. The CDR3 bases are TGTGCCAGCGGCCAATCGACAGTTAGCAATCAGCCCCAGCATTTT.

This clone was seen once. The chain couples TRBV3-1 (or the pseudogene TRBV3-2) to TRBJ2-7, with D possibly being TRBD1 (5 bases). Trimming took off 2 bases at V and 3 bases at J, with 14 bases between the two ends. CDR1 and CDR2 (germline): LGHDT, YNNKEL (reference sequence). The CDR3 is 15 amino acids. The CDR3 loop is CASSQNWGYNYEQYF. CDR3 in DNA: TGTGCCAGCAGCCAAAATTGGGGCTATAACTACGAGCAGTACTTC.